The clone carrying this TCR beta chain was seen once. The naive CD8 population came from CD45RO-negative cells selected for CCR7, without terminally differentiated effector memory CD45RA+ cells. This sample is drawn from a study of shared clonotypes between healthy human individuals. The data were produced by immunoSEQ multiplex PCR, yet TCRdb's version contains in-frame clones alone and is incomplete. This sample has some 800,000 clones; 80% to 95% occur once, and the top ten carry around 24%. The V and J ends lost 10 bases and 2 bases, in that order; junction bases with no gene match: 8. This CDR3 is built from 13 residues. CDR1 LNHDA and CDR2 SQIVND come from the germline V gene (reference sequence).

The receptor was isolated from a man younger than 40 in good health. The material sequenced was naive CD8+ T cells sorted from blood. The chain is built from TRBV19 and TRBJ2-7; 7 nucleotides agree with TRBD2. The CDR3 DNA is TGTGCCACCTCGCGGGAGACCCCCTACGAGCAGTACTTC. It codes for CATSRETPYEQYF.